The 30 T cell receptor beta chains below all came from one sample that was sequenced in a study of neurological immune-mediated disorders. TCRdb reanalysed the 5' RACE reads using MiXCR and keeps one entry per CDR3 protein. The data show about 54,000 distinct CDR3 sequences, 3% to 4% seen once. Input material: CD4+ T cells from blood. The receptors shown here come from a woman between 40 and 50 years old with multiple sclerosis.

This clonotype has ten or more counts. The chain employs TRBV20-1 and TRBJ2-5; 9 bases are shared with TRBD2. Per germline, CDR1 DFQATT and CDR2 SNEGSKA (reference sequence). This CDR3 comprises 12 residues. The CDR3 protein is CSGTSNQETQYF. CDR3 sequence (DNA): TGCTCCGGGACTAGCAATCAAGAGACCCAGTACTTC.

This clonotype has at least ten counts. The chain joins TRBV20-1 to TRBJ1-6; D ambiguous. The CDR3 covers 15 residues. CDR1 and CDR2 (germline): DFQATT, SNEGSKA (reference sequence). With 4 bases removed from V and 6 bases from J, the gap between germline ends came to 16 bases. The CDR3 region has the DNA TGCAGTGCTAAACCCGGCTTCTCGGCTAATTCACCCCTCCACTTT. It yields the protein CSAKPGFSANSPLHF.

The DNA for the CDR3 is TGTGCCACCAGCACCGGACAGGGCTACGAGCAGTACTTC. Protein: CATSTGQGYEQYF. This rearrangement joins TRBV15 to TRBJ2-7; 8 bases align to TRBD1. The CDR3 sequence is 13 residues long. V was pared by 4 bases and J by 3 bases, with 2 bases of the junction left unmatched. Germline V lookup: CDR1 LNHNV, CDR2 YYDKDF (reference sequence).

This clonotype showed up just a few times. V gene TRBV4-1 combines with J gene TRBJ2-7; TRBD1 matches 12 bases. The CDR3 covers 17 residues. After removal of 4 bases from V and 5 bases from J, the junction contained 12 bases not matched to a gene. Germline-derived CDR1 and CDR2 are MGHRA and YSYEKL. The CDR3 region has the DNA TGCGCCAGCAGCCGTATAATAGCCGGGACAGGGGGCAACGAGCAGTACTTC. The encoded protein is CASSRIIAGTGGNEQYF.

This clonotype was counted ten times or more. This sequence joins TRBV3-1 and TRBJ2-1; TRBD2 is a possible D gene (7 bases). Between the trimmed V and J ends, which lost 0 bases and 4 bases, there was a span of 16 bases. The germline V gene encodes CDR1 LGHDT and CDR2 YNNKEL (reference sequence). The CDR3 extends over 17 amino acids. The CDR3 loop is CASSQDLGGGPYNEQFF. The CDR3 DNA is TGTGCCAGCAGCCAAGATCTAGGGGGGGGCCCGTACAATGAGCAGTTCTTC.

The sample holds a few counts of this clonotype. This rearrangement joins TRBV6-9 to TRBJ2-7, with 7 bases that match TRBD1. The germline gives CDR1 MNHGY, CDR2 SVAAGI. The trim removed 11 bases at V and 5 bases at J, leaving 6 bases unmatched. This CDR3 region has 11 residues. CDR3 nucleotide sequence: TGTGCCCTTAACAGGGGAAACGAGCAGTACTTC. This sequence encodes CALNRGNEQYF.

This clonotype was counted many times. The rearrangement uses TRBV5-1 and TRBJ1-2, with D possibly matching TRBD1 (6 bases). V was cut by 4 bases and J by 6 bases, with 16 bases left in between. This CDR3 spans 14 amino acids. The germline V gene encodes CDR1 SGHRS and CDR2 YFSETQ. The CDR3 coding sequence is TGCGCCAGCAGCAATCCAGGGGAATTGGATGGCTACACCTTC. Its protein is CASSNPGELDGYTF.

This clonotype came up many times. The chain joins TRBV12-3 or TRBV12-4 to TRBJ1-2; D perhaps matches TRBD1 (5 bases). V was shortened by 6 bases and J by 8 bases, with 19 bases between the two germline ends. The CDR3 extends over 14 amino acids. As DNA, the CDR3 is TGTGCCAGCAGCTACGGGGGGACGGTTGGAGGCTACACCTTC. Protein sequence: CASSYGGTVGGYTF.

The sample holds many counts of this clonotype. The chain recombines TRBV7-2 with TRBJ1-1; 9 positions match TRBD1. Losses at the gene ends were 5 bases for V and 4 bases for J; bases not matched to a gene: 2. CDR1 and CDR2 from the germline V gene are SGHTA and FQGNSA. This CDR3 is 13 amino acids long. CDR3 residues: CASSLQGATEAFF. CDR3 sequence (DNA): TGTGCCAGCAGCCTACAGGGGGCCACTGAAGCTTTCTTT.

In this sample, this clonotype turned up a few times. The V call is TRBV6-2 or TRBV6-3, the J call TRBJ2-3; D gene uncertain. Trimming stripped 2 bases from V and 0 bases from J, with 6 bases between. Germline V CDR1 and CDR2: MNHEY, SVGEGT. CDR3 length: 14 residues. CDR3: CASSYRQSTDTQYF. In DNA form, the CDR3 reads TGTGCCAGCAGTTACCGCCAGAGCACAGATACGCAGTATTTT.

The sample holds many counts of this clonotype. The rearrangement links TRBV5-1 to TRBJ2-7; D call uncertain. V lost 0 bases and J 3 bases, leaving 13 bases between the germline ends. Germline V gene lookup returns CDR1 SGHRS and CDR2 YFSETQ. The CDR3 length is 15 residues. The CDR3 bases are TGCGCCAGCAGCTTGGTCGCAGGCTACGACTACGAGCAGTACTTC. Translating gives CASSLVAGYDYEQYF.

The gene calls are TRBV7-6 and TRBJ1-3; D remains unclear. There are 15 residues in the CDR3. V lost 2 bases to trimming and J lost 0 bases, with 8 bases between them. Germline V gene sequence: CDR1 SGHVS, CDR2 FNYEAQ. As DNA, the CDR3 is TGTGCCAGCAGCTTACAGTCTCTCTCTGGAAACACCATATATTTT. It translates to CASSLQSLSGNTIYF.

This clonotype has ten or more counts. The chain recombines TRBV24-1 with TRBJ2-1; 8 nucleotides line up with TRBD1. Germline trimming cut 4 bases from V and 4 bases from J; bases unmatched to any gene: 5. CDR1 and CDR2 (germline): KGHDR, SFDVKD. This CDR3 has 15 residues. For the CDR3, the DNA is TGTGCCACCAGTGACCCCGGGACAGGATACAATGAGCAGTTCTTC. It is translated as CATSDPGTGYNEQFF.

This clonotype was seen ten or more times. J is TRBJ2-7 and V is TRBV4-2, with 10 positions matching TRBD1. V lost 4 bases to trimming and J lost 2 bases; unmatched junction nucleotides: 5. The V gene's germline CDR1 is LGHNA and CDR2 YNFKEQ. This CDR3 has 15 amino acids. CDR3 residues: CASSPPGQGTYEQYF. In nucleotides, the CDR3 is TGTGCCAGCAGCCCCCCGGGACAGGGGACCTACGAGCAGTACTTC.

The CDR3 protein is CSARDRVADTQYF. DNA of the CDR3: TGCAGTGCTAGGGACAGGGTAGCAGATACGCAGTATTTT. This chain uses TRBV20-1 with TRBJ2-3; 8 bases agree with TRBD1. The CDR3 spans 13 residues. CDR1 is DFQATT and CDR2 is SNEGSKA in the germline V gene (reference sequence). Trimming at V came to 3 bases and at J to 4 bases, leaving 3 bases not matched to a gene.

This clonotype was observed at least ten times. The rearrangement uses TRBV11-2 and TRBJ2-3, with 14 bases lining up with TRBD2. There are 19 residues in the CDR3. Trimming removed 4 bases from V and 2 bases from J; junction bases left unmatched: 11. In germline, CDR1 is SGHAT, CDR2 FQNNGV. In DNA, the CDR3 is TGTGCCAGCAGCTCCACTCGAGGACTAGCGGGGGGAGACACAGATACGCAGTATTTT. Its translation is CASSSTRGLAGGDTDTQYF.

The sample holds a few counts of this clonotype. The J gene is TRBJ2-3, the V gene TRBV5-3, with D maybe TRBD2 (5 bases). TRBV5-3 has ORF status, its function being uncertain. V lost 7 bases and J 0 bases, leaving 15 bases between the germline ends. This CDR3 is 15 amino acids long. The CDR3 region has the DNA TGTGCCAGACACCATCGGAGGCTGAGCACAGATACGCAGTATTTT. Its protein product is CARHHRRLSTDTQYF.

This clonotype was picked up many times. The V gene is TRBV29-1, the J gene TRBJ1-5; 7 nucleotides line up with TRBD1. CDR1 is SQVTM, CDR2 ANQGSEA, per germline. The CDR3 has 13 amino acids. Losses at the gene ends were 6 bases for V and 4 bases for J; bases not matched to a gene: 6. The CDR3: CSVGDSTNQPQHF. CDR3 DNA: TGCAGCGTGGGGGACAGCACAAATCAGCCCCAGCATTTT.

This clonotype was counted ten times or more. The chain joins TRBV5-6 to TRBJ1-1; maybe TRBD1 (5 bases). CDR1 is SGHDT, CDR2 YYEEEE, per germline. V lost 0 bases to trimming and J lost 7 bases, with 7 bases between them. CDR3 length: 12 residues. This chain's CDR3 is CASSLVGVEAFF. CDR3 nucleotide sequence: TGTGCCAGCAGCTTGGTGGGGGTTGAAGCTTTCTTT. The whole variable domain, remainder taken from reference TRBV5-6 and TRBJ1-1, is DAGVTQSPTHLIKTRGQQVTLRCSPKSGHDTVSWYQQALGQGPQFIFQYYEEEERQRGNFPDRFSGHQFPNYSSELNVNALLLGDSALYLCASSLVGVEAFFGQGTRLTVV.

In its sample, this clonotype was seen a few times. The rearrangement uses TRBV7-9 and TRBJ1-6; 7 nucleotides agree with TRBD1. V dropped 2 bases and J dropped 6; count of bases not matched to a gene: 4. CDR1 SEHNR and CDR2 FQNEAQ come from the germline V gene (reference sequence). The CDR3 covers 15 residues. CDR3: CASSLSGTVNSPLHF. The CDR3 nucleotides read TGTGCCAGCAGCTTATCCGGGACAGTTAATTCACCCCTCCACTTT.

This clonotype was detected many times. The V call is TRBV20-1, the J call TRBJ2-1; possible D gene TRBD2, 5 bases. Deletions cut 1 base from V and 1 base from J, with 8 bases between. CDR1 and CDR2 from the germline V gene are DFQATT and SNEGSKA (reference sequence). This CDR3 is 14 amino acids long. CDR3: CSARVLVSYNEQFF. Written as DNA, the CDR3 is TGCAGTGCTAGAGTACTAGTATCCTACAATGAGCAGTTCTTC.

Ten or more counts support this clonotype. J is TRBJ2-5 and V is TRBV5-1; D not resolved. This CDR3 comprises 13 residues. Germline V gives CDR1 SGHRS, CDR2 YFSETQ. Trimming cost V 5 bases and J 0 bases, with 8 bases left between them. The CDR3 coding sequence is TGCGCCAGCAGTCCTGAGTACCAAGAGACCCAGTACTTC. Its translation: CASSPEYQETQYF.

The chain combines TRBV7-6 with TRBJ2-3; 7 nucleotides align to TRBD2. The CDR3 is made up of 17 amino acids. Trimming at V came to 1 base and at J to 3 bases, leaving 10 bases not matched to a gene. Germline V lookup: CDR1 SGHVS, CDR2 FNYEAQ. CDR3 in amino acids: CASSLERTSVLTDTQYF. As DNA, the CDR3 is TGTGCCAGCAGCTTAGAACGCACTAGCGTTCTGACAGATACGCAGTATTTT.

In this sample, this clonotype turned up many times. J is TRBJ2-2 and V is TRBV11-2; D gene uncertain. The length of the CDR3 is 20 residues. Trimming pared 0 bases from V and 4 bases from J, leaving 24 bases between. CDR1 and CDR2 from the germline V gene are SGHAT and FQNNGV. The CDR3 bases are TGTGCCAGCAGCTTAGAAGGACGGGTAGGGCGAAGATTCACCACCGGGGAGCTGTTTTTT. This sequence encodes CASSLEGRVGRRFTTGELFF.

Ten or more counts support this clonotype. CDR3 residues: CASSVSRDNEQFF. The CDR3 DNA reads TGTGCCAGCTCAGTCTCGAGGGACAATGAGCAGTTCTTC. The chain recombines TRBV18 with TRBJ2-1, with TRBD2 as a possible D gene (5 bases). The CDR3 sequence is 13 residues long. Germline V gene data show CDR1 as KGHSH and CDR2 as LQKENI. V shed 5 bases and J shed 5 bases, with 10 bases lying between them.

This clonotype came up many times. The chain couples TRBV5-6 to TRBJ2-2; D is uncertain. The CDR3 is 17 residues long. Trimming took off 4 bases at V and 3 bases at J, with 19 bases between the two ends. Per germline, CDR1 SGHDT and CDR2 YYEEEE. CDR3 in DNA: TGTGCCAGCAGCACTCCGTGGGGTTTATGGGACACCGGGGAGCTGTTTTTT. This encodes CASSTPWGLWDTGELFF.

This clonotype was detected ten times or more. The chain recombines TRBV11-2 with TRBJ2-5, with 8 bases fitting TRBD2. This CDR3 spans 14 amino acids. V lost 4 bases to trimming and J lost 5 bases; unmatched junction nucleotides: 6. Germline-derived CDR1 and CDR2 are SGHAT and FQNNGV. In DNA form, the CDR3 reads TGTGCCAGCAGCTCGGGGGGGCCAGGGGAGACCCAGTACTTC. Translating gives CASSSGGPGETQYF.

This clonotype was seen many times. This chain connects TRBV5-1 to TRBJ2-1, with TRBD1 identical over 7 bases. With 0 bases clipped from V and 0 bases from J, the junction kept 3 bases outside the gene matches. Germline CDR1 and CDR2: SGHRS and YFSETQ. This CDR3 spans 16 amino acids. For the CDR3, the DNA is TGCGCCAGCAGCTTGGGGGACAGCTTCTCCTACAATGAGCAGTTCTTC. This codes for CASSLGDSFSYNEQFF.

Ten or more counts support this clonotype. The chain is built from TRBV6-5 and TRBJ1-2; TRBD1 is a possible D gene (5 bases). The V gene lost 3 bases and the J gene lost 6 bases, with 11 bases spanning the gap. CDR3 size: 13 residues. The V gene's germline CDR1 is MNHEY and CDR2 SVGAGI. CDR3 amino acids: CASSYVGRDGYTF. The CDR3 DNA is TGTGCCAGCAGTTATGTGGGACGCGATGGCTACACCTTC.

This clonotype was picked up many times. The CDR3 bases are TGTGCCAGCAGCGTAGCTTTGGACTTGATTGGGGATACGCAGTATTTT. Encoded protein: CASSVALDLIGDTQYF. The chain is built from TRBV9 and TRBJ2-3, with D tentatively TRBD2 (5 bases). Germline V gene data show CDR1 as SGDLS and CDR2 as YYNGEE. The CDR3 is made up of 16 amino acids. Trimming cost V 0 bases and J 6 bases, with 17 bases left between them.